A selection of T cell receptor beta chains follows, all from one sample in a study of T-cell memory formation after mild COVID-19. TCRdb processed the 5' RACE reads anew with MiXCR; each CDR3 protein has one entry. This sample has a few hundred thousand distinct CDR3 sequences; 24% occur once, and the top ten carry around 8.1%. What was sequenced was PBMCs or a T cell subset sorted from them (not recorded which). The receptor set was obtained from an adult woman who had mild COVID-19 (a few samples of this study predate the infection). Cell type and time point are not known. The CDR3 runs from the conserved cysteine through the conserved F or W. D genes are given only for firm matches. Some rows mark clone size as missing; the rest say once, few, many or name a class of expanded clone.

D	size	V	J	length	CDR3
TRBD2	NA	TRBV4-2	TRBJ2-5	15	CASSRAGGSEETQYF
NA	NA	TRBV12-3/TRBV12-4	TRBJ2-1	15	CASRPSEMPYNEQFF
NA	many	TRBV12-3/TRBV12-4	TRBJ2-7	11	CASSRTYEQYF
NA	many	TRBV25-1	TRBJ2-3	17	CASSAPLTERSTDTQYF
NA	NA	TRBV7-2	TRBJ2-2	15	CASSLYATQGGELFF
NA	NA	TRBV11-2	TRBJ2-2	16	CASSLAGAGRTGELFF
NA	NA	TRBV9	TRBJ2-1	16	CASSVGTGMRTDEQFF
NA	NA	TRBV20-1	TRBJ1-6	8	CSARGHYF
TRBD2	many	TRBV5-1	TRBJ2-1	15	CASREGEGFYNEQFF
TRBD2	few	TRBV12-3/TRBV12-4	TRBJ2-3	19	CASSSSGVAGGWFTDTQYF
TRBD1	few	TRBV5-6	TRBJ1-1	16	CASSSTPQGRHTEAFF
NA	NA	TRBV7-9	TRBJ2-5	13	CASSSQGRGTQYF
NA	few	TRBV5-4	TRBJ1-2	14	CASSSGRRSYGYTF
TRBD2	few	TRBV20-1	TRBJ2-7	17	CSARGLAGGRRFYEQYF
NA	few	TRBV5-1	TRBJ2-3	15	CASSLGFAGVDTQYF
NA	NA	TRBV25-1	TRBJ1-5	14	CASSAREMGQPQHF
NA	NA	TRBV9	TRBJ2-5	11	CASSVGTAKYF
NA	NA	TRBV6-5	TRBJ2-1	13	CASSYAYVNEQFF
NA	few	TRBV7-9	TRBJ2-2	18	CASSLEGSGSLLTGELFF
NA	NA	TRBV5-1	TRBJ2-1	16	CASSVGAGTPYNEQFF
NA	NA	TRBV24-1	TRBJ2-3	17	CATSDLGGGPYTDTQYF
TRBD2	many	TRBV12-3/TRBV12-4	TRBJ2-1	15	CASSQQLAGYNEQFF
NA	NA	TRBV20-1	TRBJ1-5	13	CSVQDESNQPQHF
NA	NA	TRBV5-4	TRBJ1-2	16	CASSLVGRAAAGGYTF
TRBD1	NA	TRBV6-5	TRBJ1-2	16	CASSYILQGGDYGYTF
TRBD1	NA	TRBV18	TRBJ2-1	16	CASSPQSQGDYNEQFF
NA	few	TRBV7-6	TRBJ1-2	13	CASSLGPLYGYTF
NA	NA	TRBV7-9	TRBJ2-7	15	CASSYGGTNFGEQYF
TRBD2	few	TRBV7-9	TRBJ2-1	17	CASSLDTGLAAYNEQFF
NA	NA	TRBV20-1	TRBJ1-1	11	CSARGPTEAFF
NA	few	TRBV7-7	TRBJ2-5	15	CASSPRDSHLETQYF
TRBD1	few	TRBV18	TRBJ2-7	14	CASSPGTESYEQYF
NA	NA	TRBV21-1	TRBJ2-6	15	CANPGDGSGANVLTF
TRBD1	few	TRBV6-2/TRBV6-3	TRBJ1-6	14	CASRSDRGNSPLHF
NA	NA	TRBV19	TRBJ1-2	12	CASSTHLYGYTF
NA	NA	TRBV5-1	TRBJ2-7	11	CASSSRTEQYF
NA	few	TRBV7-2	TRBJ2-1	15	CASSRREGSYNEQFF
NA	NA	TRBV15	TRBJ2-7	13	CATSTDSSYEQYF
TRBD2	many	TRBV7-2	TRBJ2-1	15	CASSLVGGSGNEQFF
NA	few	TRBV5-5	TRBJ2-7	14	CASSPEWAPYEQYF
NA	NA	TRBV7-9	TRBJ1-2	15	CASSYGTPGSYGYTF
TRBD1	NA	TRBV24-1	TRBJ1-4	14	CATSGTGINEKLFF
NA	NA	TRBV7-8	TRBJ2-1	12	CASSLSPDPEFF
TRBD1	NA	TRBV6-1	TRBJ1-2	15	CASSERTGPNYGYTF
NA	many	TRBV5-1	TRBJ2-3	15	CASILGGTRTDTQYF
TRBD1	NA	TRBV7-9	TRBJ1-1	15	CASRPTGTGFTEAFF
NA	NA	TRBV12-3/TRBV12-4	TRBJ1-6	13	CASSFSYNSPLHF